This entry features one TCR beta chain sequence. Original data processing: Quantification of nucleated cells was approximated via reference gene primer amplification. Data came from immunoSEQ multiplex PCR; TCRdb stores just in-frame clones and leaves some out. V and J calls and clone size come straight from that table; D and trimming were deduced from the DNA. The table has 140,000 or so clones, 76% seen once; the top ten hold around 4%. This sample is drawn from a study of blood T cell repertoires in COVID-19. The wider study: Italy, Spain and the United States were the sources of the convalescent and acute COVID-19 samples. From T cells, B-cell-depleted T cells, or PBMCs came the material, which was cDNA or gDNA.

The length of the CDR3 is 15 residues. Germline V lookup: CDR1 MNHNY, CDR2 SVGAGI (reference sequence). With 5 bases removed from V and 7 bases from J, the gap between germline ends came to 18 bases. Material: peripheral blood. The sequence was obtained from a man aged 55 to 70 with acute or convalescent COVID-19. The chain links TRBV6-6 to TRBJ2-1; tentatively, D is TRBD2 (5 bases). The CDR3 loop is CASSTVLGSLNEQFF. The DNA of the CDR3 is TGTGCCAGCAGTACTGTTTTGGGGAGTTTGAATGAGCAGTTCTTC.